This TCR beta chain was sequenced during a study of blood T cell repertoires in COVID-19. Profiled with immunoSEQ multiplex PCR; TCRdb holds only in-frame clones, not every one. This table holds roughly 250,000 clones, roughly 82% found once. Deletions cut 4 bases from V and 14 bases from J, with 23 bases between. Germline assignment: CDR1 LGHDT and CDR2 YNNKEL (reference sequence). CDR3 size: 14 residues. The sample consisted of peripheral blood. The sequence derives from a woman of 80 years or more with active or convalescent COVID-19. This chain joins TRBV3-1 (or the pseudogene TRBV3-2) and TRBJ1-2, with D uncertain. For the CDR3, the DNA is TGTGCCAGCAGCCCCGGCCCAGCAGACGGCCTAGGAACCTTC. It translates to CASSPGPADGLGTF.